Listed below are T cell receptor beta chains from one sample, sequenced in a study of blood T cell repertoires in COVID-19. Data came from immunoSEQ multiplex PCR; TCRdb stores just in-frame clones and leaves some out. This table holds roughly 300,000 clones, about nine tenths found once. The specimen sequenced was PBMCs or T cells enriched from blood (not recorded which). The source of these receptors is a woman younger than 30 who had recovered from COVID-19. CDR3s include the opening cysteine and the closing phenylalanine or tryptophan. Each record gives: D gene, V gene, J gene, clone size, CDR3 DNA, CDR3 protein. A D gene is named only where the DNA matches it firmly. A clone size is listed for some rows: how often the clone was seen (once, few, many), or a class if it is expanded.

>TRBD1|TRBV9|TRBJ1-3|NA
TGTGCCAGCGGAAACGGACAGGGAGGAAACACCATATATTTT
CASGNGQGGNTIYF
>NA|TRBV5-4|TRBJ2-3|NA
TGTGCCAGCAGCACCCACAGGTCCTCTAGCACAGATACGCAGTATTTT
CASSTHRSSSTDTQYF
>TRBD2|TRBV30|TRBJ2-1|NA
TGTGCCCTAAGCGGGGTCGCTAACAATGAGCAGTTCTTC
CALSGVANNEQFF
>TRBD1|TRBV10-3|TRBJ1-2|NA
TGTGCCATCAGTGAAGAGAGAGACAGGGCCGGCTACACCTTC
CAISEERDRAGYTF
>NA|TRBV5-6|TRBJ1-6|NA
TGTGCCAGCAGCTCGGGGGGGCGGTTAGGGGATTCACCCCTCCACTTT
CASSSGGRLGDSPLHF
>TRBD2|TRBV10-3|TRBJ2-7|NA
TGTGCCATCAACCCCTCGGGAGGGCCCTACGAGCAGTACTTC
CAINPSGGPYEQYF
>TRBD1|TRBV30|TRBJ1-6|NA
TGTGCCTGGAGAAAGGACAGGGGCGTGTCACCCCTCCACTTT
CAWRKDRGVSPLHF
>NA|TRBV3-1/TRBV3-2|TRBJ1-6|few
TGTGCCAGCAGCCAATTGTTGCAGGGATATTCACCCCTCCACTTT
CASSQLLQGYSPLHF
>NA|TRBV19|TRBJ1-4|NA
TGTGCCAGTAACCTTCAGGCCGAGGCGGGAAAACTGTTTTTT
CASNLQAEAGKLFF
>NA|TRBV30|TRBJ1-5|NA
TGTGCCTGGAGTACGGGGGGCTTCCAGCATTTT
CAWSTGGFQHF
>TRBD1|TRBV10-3|TRBJ1-2|NA
TGTGCCGTAGGACAGGGCTCCTTTAGTGGCTACACCTTC
CAVGQGSFSGYTF
>TRBD1|TRBV24-1|TRBJ1-2|NA
TGTGCCACCAGTGACCTCGCCAGGGGGCTTAAAGGCTACACCTTC
CATSDLARGLKGYTF
>TRBD2|TRBV5-6|TRBJ2-1|few
TGTGCCAGCAGTCAGAGGACTAGCGGGATTGGGGGCCATGAGCAGTTCTTC
CASSQRTSGIGGHEQFF
>NA|TRBV25-1|TRBJ1-2|few
TGTGCCAGCAGTGACCCCGAGGGTGGCTACACCTTC
CASSDPEGGYTF
>NA|TRBV5-1|TRBJ1-2|NA
TGCGCCAGCAGCTTGGGGTCGCAGGGGAATGGCTACACCTTC
CASSLGSQGNGYTF
>TRBD1|TRBV28|TRBJ1-5|NA
TGTGCCAGTAACGACAGGGCTACCCGCCCCCAGCATTTT
CASNDRATRPQHF
>NA|TRBV7-8|TRBJ1-2|NA
TGTGCCAGCAGCCCTATACCGGGGGGCTCGTATGGCTACACCTTC
CASSPIPGGSYGYTF
>NA|TRBV7-2|TRBJ2-7|NA
TGTGCCAGCAGCCTCGGACTGACGTTCTACGAGCAGTACTTC
CASSLGLTFYEQYF
>NA|TRBV15|TRBJ2-7|NA
TGTGCCACCAGCAGCAGGACAGAGTTCTACGAGCAGTACTTC
CATSSRTEFYEQYF
>NA|TRBV7-9|TRBJ1-1|NA
TGTGCCAGCAGGGAGGGTGAAGCTTTCTTT
CASREGEAFF
>NA|TRBV24-1|TRBJ2-5|NA
TGTGCCACCAGTTCGGGGGATAGCACGGAGACCCAGTACTTC
CATSSGDSTETQYF
>TRBD1|TRBV15|TRBJ1-5|NA
TGTGCCACCAGCAGCCGAAAGGTGACAGGGAAGAGCAATCAGCCCCAGCATTTT
CATSSRKVTGKSNQPQHF
>NA|TRBV6-1|TRBJ1-5|NA
TGTGCCAGCAGTGACAGGGGAGATTTGAGCAATCAGCCCCAGCATTTT
CASSDRGDLSNQPQHF
>NA|TRBV7-9|TRBJ1-1|NA
TGTGCCAGCACTACTAGTTTGGCCCGCAGGTCGAACACTGAAGCTTTCTTT
CASTTSLARRSNTEAFF
>NA|TRBV11-3|TRBJ1-1|NA
TGTGCCAGCAGCCGCAGGGAGGGAACTGAAGCTTTCTTT
CASSRREGTEAFF
>NA|TRBV5-4|TRBJ2-5|NA
TGTGCCAGCAGCTTGGGGAGGAGGGAGACCCAGTACTTC
CASSLGRRETQYF
>NA|TRBV29-1|TRBJ1-2|NA
TGCAGCGTTGGATCAGACCTGGAGGGCTACACCTTC
CSVGSDLEGYTF
>TRBD2|TRBV29-1|TRBJ2-3|few
TGCAGCGTTGTTGGCGGGAGGGGCGCAGATACGCAGTATTTT
CSVVGGRGADTQYF
>NA|TRBV13|TRBJ2-2|NA
TGTGCCAGCAGCTCCTTCGGGACTGCGAACACCGGGGAGCTGTTTTTT
CASSSFGTANTGELFF
>NA|TRBV28|TRBJ1-4|NA
TGTGCCAGCAACCCGGTCGGGACACCTGATGAAAAACTGTTTTTT
CASNPVGTPDEKLFF
>TRBD1|TRBV28|TRBJ1-2|once
TGTGCCGTCCAACAGGGGAACTATGGCTACACCTTC
CAVQQGNYGYTF
>NA|TRBV11-2|TRBJ2-6|NA
TGTGCCAGCAGCTTTTGGCGGGGGCCTACCTCTGGGGCCAACGTCCTGACTTTC
CASSFWRGPTSGANVLTF
>TRBD1|TRBV5-6|TRBJ2-1|NA
TGTGCCAGCAGCTTACGATCGGGACAGCCCCCAAGCTCCTACAATGAGCAGTTCTTC
CASSLRSGQPPSSYNEQFF
>TRBD1|TRBV5-6|TRBJ1-6|NA
TGTGCCAGCAGCCGAAACTCAAGACAGGGGAATTCACCCCTCCACTTT
CASSRNSRQGNSPLHF
>TRBD2|TRBV28|TRBJ2-7|NA
TGTGCCAGCAGTCCGACTAGCGGGAGGGCCCAAGCCCACGAGCAGTACTTC
CASSPTSGRAQAHEQYF
>TRBD1|TRBV5-1|TRBJ1-1|NA
TGCGCCAGCACATTGGGACAGGGATCGGGCACTGAAGCTTTCTTT
CASTLGQGSGTEAFF
>NA|TRBV5-1|TRBJ1-4|NA
TGCGCCAGCAGCTTGGTGGGAGTGGATGAAAAACTGTTTTTT
CASSLVGVDEKLFF
>TRBD2|TRBV3-1/TRBV3-2|TRBJ2-5|NA
TGTGCCAGCAGAAATATAATCGGGGGGGCGACCCAAGAGACCCAGTACTTC
CASRNIIGGATQETQYF
>TRBD1|TRBV4-2|TRBJ1-6|NA
TGTGCCAGCAGTCTGGACAGGAGCTCCTATAATTCACCCCTCCACTTT
CASSLDRSSYNSPLHF
>NA|TRBV2|TRBJ2-7|NA
TGTGCCAGCACCTCCCTACCCTACGAGCAGTACTTC
CASTSLPYEQYF
>NA|TRBV18|TRBJ2-3|few
TGTGCCAGCTCAACTAGCACAGATACGCAGTATTTT
CASSTSTDTQYF
>TRBD1|TRBV2|TRBJ1-4|NA
TGTGCCAGCAGTGGACAGGGGGAGGGTGAAAAACTGTTTTTT
CASSGQGEGEKLFF
>NA|TRBV19|TRBJ1-1|few
TGTGCCAGTGTCCACCTGGGGGGATCTGAAGCTTTCTTT
CASVHLGGSEAFF
>TRBD1|TRBV29-1|TRBJ2-1|NA
TGCAGCGTCGGGACAGGCTCCTACAATGAGCAGTTCTTC
CSVGTGSYNEQFF
>NA|TRBV7-3|TRBJ2-1|NA
TGTGCCAGCAGCTCTACCCTAGACTCCTACAATGAGCAGTTCTTC
CASSSTLDSYNEQFF
>NA|TRBV7-6|TRBJ2-7|NA
TGTGCCAGCAGCTTTGACCCGAACGCAGGAGGGAACTACGAGCAGTACTTC
CASSFDPNAGGNYEQYF
>NA|TRBV7-3|TRBJ2-6|NA
TGTGCCAGCAGTCCTGACTCGGCCAACGTCCTGACTTTC
CASSPDSANVLTF
>NA|TRBV7-6|TRBJ1-5|NA
TGTGCCAGCAGCTTAGGGGGCGATCAGCCCCAGCATTTT
CASSLGGDQPQHF
>NA|TRBV5-1|TRBJ1-1|NA
TGCGCCAGCAGCTTCCGTTCGGGATCTGTTGAAGCTTTCTTT
CASSFRSGSVEAFF
>TRBD2|TRBV5-1|TRBJ2-3|NA
TGCGCCAGCAGCTTGTCGGCTAGCGGGTATACAGATACGCAGTATTTT
CASSLSASGYTDTQYF
>TRBD1|TRBV13|TRBJ2-7|NA
TGTGCCAGCAGCCCTAAAAAACAGGGGGGACACGAGCAGTACTTC
CASSPKKQGGHEQYF
>TRBD1|TRBV19|TRBJ1-2|NA
TGTGCCAGTAGTAAACGGACAGGGGGCGCGGATGGCTACACCTTC
CASSKRTGGADGYTF
>TRBD1|TRBV5-1|TRBJ2-7|NA
TGCGCCAGCAGCGTCTTGACAGGGGAGGTCTACGAGCAGTACTTC
CASSVLTGEVYEQYF
>NA|TRBV29-1|TRBJ1-1|NA
TGCAGCGTCGTGCGGGGCACAAACACTGAAGCTTTCTTT
CSVVRGTNTEAFF
>TRBD1|TRBV2|TRBJ1-2|NA
TGTGCCAGCAGGGCCCGGGACAGCCGAACCTATGGCTACACCTTC
CASRARDSRTYGYTF
>TRBD2|TRBV4-2|TRBJ2-1|few
TGTGCCAGCAGCCAGGTGACTAGCGGGTTCTATGAGCAGTTCTTC
CASSQVTSGFYEQFF
>NA|TRBV27|TRBJ2-7|NA
TGTGCCAGCCGTGGGACACCCGACGAGCAGTACTTC
CASRGTPDEQYF
>NA|TRBV28|TRBJ2-7|once
TGTGCCAGCATTGGGACACACTCCTACGAGCAGTACTTC
CASIGTHSYEQYF
>TRBD1|TRBV7-9|TRBJ1-6|NA
TGTGCCAGCAGCAGAGTCGGACAGGGTGTTAGTTCACCCCTCCACTTT
CASSRVGQGVSSPLHF